Following are 13 T cell receptor beta chains from one sample sequenced in a study of beta chain features in type 1 diabetes. The whole isolated RNA underwent reverse transcription, so sequencing captured expressed TCRB transcripts. Using immunoSEQ multiplex PCR, the repertoire was profiled, and TCRdb retains in-frame clones only, with some absent. The sample has about 320,000 clones, around 15% seen once. Material: central memory CD4+ T cells from blood. These TCRs come from a man aged 25-40 years in good health.

This clone was recorded a few times. V and J are TRBV6-5 and TRBJ2-5; 7 bases are shared with TRBD1. Germline V CDR1 and CDR2: MNHEY, SVGAGI. This CDR3 has 15 residues. Trimming at V came to 5 bases and at J to 4 bases, leaving 10 bases not matched to a gene. CDR3 in amino acids: CASSALDRERETQYF. The CDR3 DNA sequence: TGTGCCAGCAGTGCCTTAGACAGGGAGAGAGAGACCCAGTACTTC.

This clone came up a few times. The CDR3 coding sequence is TGTGCCAGCAGTCCTCTCGGAGGGGTGAAGAAGGGCTACACCTTC. Residues: CASSPLGGVKKGYTF. The V gene is TRBV27, the J gene TRBJ1-2, with a possible D match to TRBD1 (5 bases). CDR1 is MNHEY, CDR2 SMNVEV, per germline (reference sequence). Trimming took 5 bases from V and 8 from J, leaving 21 bases between them. The CDR3 consists of 15 residues.

V usage is TRBV5-1 and J usage is TRBJ2-2, with no clear D. CDR3 size: 15 residues. Germline loops: CDR1 SGHRS, CDR2 YFSETQ. The germline V and J ends were trimmed by 6 bases and 3 bases, with 15 bases remaining between them. The CDR3 protein is CASTPRRSDTGELFF. The CDR3 DNA reads TGCGCCAGCACCCCGCGAAGGTCGGACACCGGGGAGCTGTTTTTT.

This clone has only a few counts. The gene calls are TRBV9 and TRBJ1-4; no clear D. Germline assignment: CDR1 SGDLS and CDR2 YYNGEE. Deletions cut 1 base from V and 3 bases from J, with 4 bases between. The CDR3 covers 13 residues. For the CDR3, the DNA is TGTGCCAGCAGCGTACACGCTAATGAAAAACTGTTTTTT. Protein: CASSVHANEKLFF. Filled out from reference TRBV9 and TRBJ1-4, the complete variable domain reads DSGVTQTPKHLITATGQRVTLRCSPRSGDLSVYWYQQSLDQGLQFLIQYYNGEERAKGNILERFSAQQFPDLHSELNLSSLELGDSALYFCASSVHANEKLFFGSGTQLSVL.

J is TRBJ2-5 and V is TRBV7-2, with 10 positions matching TRBD2. Per germline, CDR1 SGHTA and CDR2 FQGNSA. This CDR3 contains 14 residues. V shed 4 bases and J 5 bases; nucleotides not matched to a gene: 4. Here the CDR3 DNA reads TGTGCCAGCAGCTCAGCGGGAGGGCCGGAGACCCAGTACTTC. It codes for CASSSAGGPETQYF.

The CDR3 is CASSQVGLQNTEAFF. The DNA of the CDR3 is TGTGCCAGCAGCCAAGTAGGACTCCAGAACACTGAAGCTTTCTTT. The genes are TRBV4-2 and TRBJ1-1; D unresolved. The V end was cut by 1 base, the J end by 1 base, with 10 bases between. The CDR3 length is 15 residues. CDR1 and CDR2 from the germline V gene are LGHNA and YNFKEQ.

The chain carries TRBV9 and TRBJ1-1; D is undetermined. CDR1 and CDR2 from the germline V gene are SGDLS and YYNGEE. V gave up 0 bases and J gave up 5 bases, with 14 bases separating them. CDR3 length: 15 residues. CDR3 sequence (DNA): TGTGCCAGCAGCGTAGATGCAGGACTTTGGACTGAAGCTTTCTTT. Translation gives CASSVDAGLWTEAFF.

The J gene is TRBJ2-7, the V gene TRBV28; 7 bases align to TRBD2. The length of the CDR3 is 15 residues. Per the germline V gene, CDR1 is MDHEN and CDR2 is SYDVKM. J lost 0 bases, V lost 8 bases, and 10 bases had no gene match. The CDR3 nucleotides read TGTGCCAGCTCTCCCGCGGGGGTTTCCTCCTACGAGCAGTACTTC. Protein: CASSPAGVSSYEQYF.

Notes on this clone: Other DNA sequences in this specimen translate into the identical CDR3. This chain's CDR3 is CASSRGPTDTQYF. The DNA for the CDR3 is TGTGCCAGCAGCAGGGGTCCCACAGATACGCAGTATTTT. V gene TRBV7-2 combines with J gene TRBJ2-3, with D tentatively TRBD1 (5 bases). Trimming took off 5 bases at V and 2 bases at J, with 8 bases between the two ends. Germline CDR1 reads SGHTA; CDR2 reads FQGNSA. The CDR3 length is 13 residues.

This clone was found a few times. The CDR3 sequence: CASSQDRASGTYTQYF. The CDR3 region has the DNA TGTGCCAGCAGCCAAGATCGGGCTAGCGGGACCTATACGCAGTATTTT. The chain links TRBV7-2 to TRBJ2-3; TRBD2 matches 9 bases. V shed 5 bases and J 7 bases; nucleotides not matched to a gene: 13. The CDR3 runs to 16 residues. In germline, CDR1 is SGHTA, CDR2 FQGNSA.

This clone was seen at least ten times. J is TRBJ2-7 and V is TRBV30; unclear D gene. CDR1 is GTSNPN, CDR2 SVGIG, per germline (reference sequence). CDR3 length: 13 amino acids. Trimming removed 2 bases at V and 2 bases at J, with 10 bases between. CDR3 residues: CAWSCTAAYEQYF. The CDR3 nucleotides read TGTGCCTGGAGTTGCACGGCTGCCTACGAGCAGTACTTC. Full variable domain (remainder filled in from reference TRBV30 and TRBJ2-7): SQTIHQWPATLVQPVGSPLSLECTVEGTSNPNLYWYRQAAGRGLQLLFYSVGIGQISSEVPQNLSASRPQDRQFILSSKKLLLSDSGFYLCAWSCTAAYEQYFGPGTRLTVT.

V is TRBV7-8 and J is TRBJ2-1; 7 bases are shared with TRBD2. CDR1 is SGHVS and CDR2 is FQNEAQ in the germline V gene. The CDR3 is 13 residues long. V trimming: 5 bases; J trimming: 9 bases; junction bases outside the gene matches: 7. Here the CDR3 reads CASSLNREAEQFF. The CDR3 DNA sequence: TGTGCCAGCAGCCTTAATCGGGAGGCTGAGCAGTTCTTC.

This clone showed up just a few times. V and J are TRBV7-2 and TRBJ1-1, with D tentatively TRBD1 (6 bases). V lost 0 bases and J lost 5, with 13 bases in between. From germline, CDR1 is SGHTA and CDR2 FQGNSA. The CDR3 covers 15 residues. The CDR3, as DNA: TGTGCCAGCAGCTTAGCGCGAACAGGGCGGACTGAAGCTTTCTTT. This encodes CASSLARTGRTEAFF.